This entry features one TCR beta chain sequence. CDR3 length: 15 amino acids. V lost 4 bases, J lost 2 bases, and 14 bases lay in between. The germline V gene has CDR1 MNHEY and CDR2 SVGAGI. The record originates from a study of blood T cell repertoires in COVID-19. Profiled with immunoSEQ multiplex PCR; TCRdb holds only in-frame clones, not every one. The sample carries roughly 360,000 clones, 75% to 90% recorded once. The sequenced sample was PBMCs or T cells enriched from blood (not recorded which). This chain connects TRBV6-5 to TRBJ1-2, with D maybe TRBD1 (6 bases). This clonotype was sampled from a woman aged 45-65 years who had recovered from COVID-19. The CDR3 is CASSSQPGQNYGYTF. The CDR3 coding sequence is TGTGCCAGCAGTTCTCAACCGGGACAAAACTATGGCTACACCTTC.